These 7 T cell receptor beta chains came from one sample sequenced in a study of CD8+ T cells in alopecia areata. It was cDNA, reverse transcribed from extracted RNA, that served as the sequencing template. Measured with immunoSEQ multiplex PCR; TCRdb has only the in-frame clones, and not every one. The sample records more than 95,000 clones, around three fifths being singletons. Material: CD4+ T cells sorted from blood. The receptors were gathered from a human donor in good health.

The count of this clone is one. V gene TRBV5-4 combines with J gene TRBJ1-2, with D unclear. V lost 0 bases and J lost 1, with 4 bases in between. CDR1 SGHNT and CDR2 YYREEE come from the germline V gene (reference sequence). This CDR3 comprises 13 residues. The CDR3 here is CASSLGGNYGYTF. As DNA, the CDR3 is TGTGCCAGCAGCTTGGGCGGTAACTATGGCTACACCTTC.

The sample holds a few counts of this clone. The V call is TRBV19, the J call TRBJ1-2; D not resolved. This CDR3 contains 15 residues. Germline CDR1 LNHDA, CDR2 SQIVND (reference sequence). V lost 1 base and J 3 bases, leaving 12 bases between the germline ends. CDR3 bases: TGTGCCAGTAGTATAGCTCCCGACACGCACTATGGCTACACCTTC. Translating gives CASSIAPDTHYGYTF.

This clone was observed a handful of times. The rearrangement uses TRBV4-2 and TRBJ2-3, with D perhaps matching TRBD2 (7 bases). CDR1 is LGHNA, CDR2 YNFKEQ, per germline. The V end was cut by 3 bases, the J end by 0 bases, with 19 bases between. The CDR3 consists of 18 residues. The CDR3 reads CASSQNRRRGGSTDTQYF. The CDR3 DNA is TGTGCCAGCAGCCAGAACCGCCGGAGGGGGGGAAGCACAGATACGCAGTATTTT.

This clone turned up a few times. V gene TRBV7-2 combines with J gene TRBJ2-1; 9 bases align to TRBD1. The V gene end was trimmed by 2 bases and the J gene end by 15 bases; junction bases not matched to a gene: 8. Germline V gives CDR1 SGHTA, CDR2 FQGNSA. CDR3 length: 13 amino acids. CDR3 nucleotides: TGTGCCAGCAGCTTAAACCTCCGGGACAGGGCGTTCTTC. Translation: CASSLNLRDRAFF. Filled out from reference TRBV7-2 and TRBJ2-1, the complete variable domain reads GAGVSQSPSNKVTEKGKDVELRCDPISGHTALYWYRQSLGQGLEFLIYFQGNSAPDKSGLPSDRFSAERTGGSVSTLTIQRTQQEDSAVYLCASSLNLRDRAFFGPGTRLTVL.

This clone has a handful of counts. This chain links TRBV30 with TRBJ2-3; D is undetermined. V gave up 0 bases and J gave up 3 bases, with 10 bases separating them. This CDR3 contains 14 residues. Germline V gene sequence: CDR1 GTSNPN, CDR2 SVGIG (reference sequence). The CDR3 protein is CAWSVPAETDTQYF. The CDR3 DNA is TGTGCCTGGAGTGTCCCCGCTGAGACAGATACGCAGTATTTT.

Only a few counts were recorded for this clone. The chain employs TRBV30 and TRBJ1-2; D not certain. Trimming cost V 2 bases and J 0 bases, with 4 bases left between them. The germline gives CDR1 GTSNPN, CDR2 SVGIG (reference sequence). The CDR3 is 12 residues long. The CDR3 region has the DNA TGTGCCTGGAGTCCGGCTAACTATGGCTACACCTTC. Amino acids: CAWSPANYGYTF.

The gene calls are TRBV29-1 and TRBJ1-1; a possible D gene is TRBD1 (5 bases). This CDR3 spans 15 amino acids. The germline V gene encodes CDR1 SQVTM and CDR2 ANQGSEA. Trimming took 4 bases from V and 1 from J, leaving 16 bases between them. The CDR3 spells CSVVPLLQENTEAFF. The DNA of the CDR3 is TGCAGCGTTGTTCCATTGCTACAGGAGAACACTGAAGCTTTCTTT.